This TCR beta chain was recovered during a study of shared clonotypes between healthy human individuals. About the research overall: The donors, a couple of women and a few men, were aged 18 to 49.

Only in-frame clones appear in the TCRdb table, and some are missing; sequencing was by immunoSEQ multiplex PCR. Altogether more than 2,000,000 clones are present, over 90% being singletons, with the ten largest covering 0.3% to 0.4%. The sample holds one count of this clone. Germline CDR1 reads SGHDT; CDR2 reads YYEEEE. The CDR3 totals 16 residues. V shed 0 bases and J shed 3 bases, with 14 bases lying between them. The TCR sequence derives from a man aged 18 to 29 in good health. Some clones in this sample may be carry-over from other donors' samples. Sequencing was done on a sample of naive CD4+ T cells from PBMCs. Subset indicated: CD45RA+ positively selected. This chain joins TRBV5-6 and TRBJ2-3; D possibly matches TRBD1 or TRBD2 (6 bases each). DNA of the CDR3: TGTGCCAGCAGCTTGGAGGGGGGTCGAATTACAGATACGCAGTATTTT. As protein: CASSLEGGRITDTQYF.